The TCR beta chain described here comes from a study of T-cell memory formation after mild COVID-19. At the level of the study: Largely donor-specific sequence clusters came from a couple of donors.

The study's findings and limits: A subset of responding clones appeared in pre-infection memory, suggesting cross-reactive memory joined. Clones that got smaller from day 15 to 85 had even CD4/CD8, while clones growing later tipped toward CD4+.

TCRdb redid the calling of the 5' RACE reads with MiXCR, one entry per CDR3 protein. The data show roughly 250,000 distinct CDR3 sequences, over 15% seen once. A note on this clonotype: The target antigen is unknown.

The V end was cut by 0 bases, the J end by 12 bases, with 12 bases between. The CDR3 has 11 amino acids. Germline assignment: CDR1 SQVTM and CDR2 ANQGSEA. The sequencing sample was made of PBMCs or a T cell subset sorted from them (not recorded which). The clonotype comes from a man in his late teens or twenties who had mild COVID-19 (a few samples of this study predate the infection). Cell type and time point are not known. The rearrangement joins TRBV29-1 to TRBJ2-7; weak D call: TRBD2 (5 bases). The CDR3 reads CSVEDGRGWYV. CDR3 DNA sequence: TGCAGCGTTGAAGATGGCCGGGGATGGTACGTC.